The 3 T cell receptor beta chains listed next were all sequenced from one sample in a study of T cells in Graves' hyperthyroidism and ophthalmopathy. Amplification targeted TCR beta CDR3 regions from RNA transcripts. The study used the HTBI primer set for a first-round RT-PCR of the TCR CDR3. Each CDR3 protein is one row after TCRdb ran MiXCR on the multiplex PCR reads. The table shows around 600,000 distinct CDR3 sequences, with 15% to 17% occurring only once. Sequencing input: blood. These receptor sequences come from a woman in her thirties with Graves' hyperthyroidism.

There are a few counts of this clonotype. The rearrangement links TRBV9 to TRBJ2-3, with 7 nucleotides matching TRBD1. This CDR3 is built from 15 residues. Germline CDR1 is SGDLS and CDR2 is YYNGEE. The trim removed 4 bases at V and 2 bases at J, leaving 7 bases unmatched. CDR3 nucleotide sequence: TGTGCCAGCAGCCCAACAGGGGTCCACACAGATACGCAGTATTTT. Translating it yields CASSPTGVHTDTQYF.

The sample holds many counts of this clonotype. The gene calls are TRBV7-2 and TRBJ2-1; no reliable D call. Germline V gene sequence: CDR1 SGHTA, CDR2 FQGNSA. Trimming shortened V by 1 base and J by 9 bases, and 13 bases separated the two germline ends. The CDR3 loop spans 14 amino acids. The CDR3 DNA reads TGTGCCAGCAGCTTAGGGCCCCCCTTGGTTGAGCAGTTCTTC. It encodes CASSLGPPLVEQFF. The whole variable domain, filled in from reference TRBV7-2 and TRBJ2-1, reads GAGVSQSPSNKVTEKGKDVELRCDPISGHTALYWYRQSLGQGLEFLIYFQGNSAPDKSGLPSDRFSAERTGGSVSTLTIQRTQQEDSAVYLCASSLGPPLVEQFFGPGTRLTVL.

The chain has TRBV30 and TRBJ1-3, with TRBD1 matching 7 bases. The CDR3 loop spans 13 amino acids. Germline values: CDR1 GTSNPN, CDR2 SVGIG (reference sequence). The DNA of the CDR3 is TGTGCTTCTACAGGGGTCTCTGGAAACACCATATATTTT. It specifies CASTGVSGNTIYF.